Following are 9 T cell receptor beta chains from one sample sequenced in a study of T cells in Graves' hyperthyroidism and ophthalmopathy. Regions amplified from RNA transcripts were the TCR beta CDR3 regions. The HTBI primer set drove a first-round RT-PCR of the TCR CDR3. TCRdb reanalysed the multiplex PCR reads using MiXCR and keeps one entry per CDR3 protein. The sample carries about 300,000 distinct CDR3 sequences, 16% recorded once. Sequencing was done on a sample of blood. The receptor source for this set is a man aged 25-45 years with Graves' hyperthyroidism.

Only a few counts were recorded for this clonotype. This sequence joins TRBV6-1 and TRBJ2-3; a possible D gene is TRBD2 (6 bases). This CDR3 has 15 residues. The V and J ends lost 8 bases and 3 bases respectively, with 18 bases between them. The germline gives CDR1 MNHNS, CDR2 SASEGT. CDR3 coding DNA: TGTGCCAGCGCCCACCCGGGACTTTCTACAGATACGCAGTATTTT. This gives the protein CASAHPGLSTDTQYF.

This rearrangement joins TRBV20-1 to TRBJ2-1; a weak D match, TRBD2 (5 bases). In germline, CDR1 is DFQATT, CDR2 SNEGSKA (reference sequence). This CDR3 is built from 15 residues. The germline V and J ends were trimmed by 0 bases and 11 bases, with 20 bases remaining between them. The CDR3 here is CSAREASRPRDKQFF. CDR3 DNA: TGCAGTGCTAGAGAAGCTAGCAGACCGAGGGATAAGCAGTTCTTC.

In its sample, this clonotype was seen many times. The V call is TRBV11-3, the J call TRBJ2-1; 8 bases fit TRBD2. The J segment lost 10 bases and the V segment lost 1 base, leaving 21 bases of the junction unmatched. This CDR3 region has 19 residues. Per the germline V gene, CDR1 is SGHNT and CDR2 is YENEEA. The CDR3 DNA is TGTGCCAGCAGCTTAGGTGTGGGGGGATGGGGTATCGGGACTAGAGAGCAGTTCTTC. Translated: CASSLGVGGWGIGTREQFF.

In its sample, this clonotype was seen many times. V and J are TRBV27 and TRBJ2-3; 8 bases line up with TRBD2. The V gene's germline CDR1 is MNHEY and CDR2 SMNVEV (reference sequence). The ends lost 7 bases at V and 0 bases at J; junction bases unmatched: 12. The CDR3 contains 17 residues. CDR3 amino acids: CASIPLWRGASTDTQYF. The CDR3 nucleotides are TGTGCCAGCATCCCCCTATGGCGGGGGGCTAGCACAGATACGCAGTATTTT.

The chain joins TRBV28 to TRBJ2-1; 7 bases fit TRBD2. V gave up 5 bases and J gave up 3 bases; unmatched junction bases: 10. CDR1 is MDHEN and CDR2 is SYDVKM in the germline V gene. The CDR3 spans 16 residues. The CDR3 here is CASSQSGVTFYNEQFF. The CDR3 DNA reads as TGTGCCAGCAGTCAGAGCGGGGTCACTTTCTACAATGAGCAGTTCTTC.

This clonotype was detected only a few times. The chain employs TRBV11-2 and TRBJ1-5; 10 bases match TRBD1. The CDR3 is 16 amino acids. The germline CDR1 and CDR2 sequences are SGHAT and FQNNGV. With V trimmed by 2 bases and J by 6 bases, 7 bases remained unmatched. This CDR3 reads CASSLSWTGGGQPQHF. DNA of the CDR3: TGTGCCAGCAGCTTATCTTGGACAGGGGGAGGTCAGCCCCAGCATTTT.

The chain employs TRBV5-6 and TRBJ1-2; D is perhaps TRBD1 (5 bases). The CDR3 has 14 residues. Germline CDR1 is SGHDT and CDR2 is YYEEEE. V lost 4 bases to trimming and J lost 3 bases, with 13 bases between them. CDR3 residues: CASSMGGVDYGYTF. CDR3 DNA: TGTGCCAGCAGCATGGGGGGGGTCGACTATGGCTACACCTTC. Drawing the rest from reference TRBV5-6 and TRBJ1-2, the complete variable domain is DAGVTQSPTHLIKTRGQQVTLRCSPKSGHDTVSWYQQALGQGPQFIFQYYEEEERQRGNFPDRFSGHQFPNYSSELNVNALLLGDSALYLCASSMGGVDYGYTFGSGTRLTVV.

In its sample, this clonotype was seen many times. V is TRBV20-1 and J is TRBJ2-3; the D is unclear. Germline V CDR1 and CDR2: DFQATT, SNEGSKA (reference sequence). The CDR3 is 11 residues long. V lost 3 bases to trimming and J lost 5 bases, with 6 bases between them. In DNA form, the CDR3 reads TGCAGTGCTAGGATGGAAGATACGCAGTATTTT. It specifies CSARMEDTQYF.

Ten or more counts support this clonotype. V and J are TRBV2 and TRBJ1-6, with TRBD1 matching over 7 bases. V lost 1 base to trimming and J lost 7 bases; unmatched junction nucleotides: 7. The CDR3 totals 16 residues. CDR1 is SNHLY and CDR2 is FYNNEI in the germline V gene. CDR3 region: CASSEDSGRGNSPLHF. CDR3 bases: TGTGCCAGCAGTGAAGACAGCGGCAGGGGGAATTCACCCCTCCACTTT. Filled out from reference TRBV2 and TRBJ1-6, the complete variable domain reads EPEVTQTPSHQVTQMGQEVILRCVPISNHLYFYWYRQILGQKVEFLVSFYNNEISEKSEIFDDQFSVERPDGSNFTLKIRSTKLEDSAMYFCASSEDSGRGNSPLHFGNGTRLTVT.